A single sample gave rise to the 10 T cell receptor beta chains below, sequenced in a study of T cell responses to AZD1222 COVID-19 vaccine. Clones were sequenced by immunoSEQ multiplex PCR, and TCRdb holds only the in-frame ones, with some missing. The sample contains about 150,000 clones, about 91% of which appear only once. Specimen: peripheral blood, collected on day 0 of AZD1222 vaccination. The receptor set was obtained from an adult in good health.

This clone was detected only once. The chain is built from TRBV11-3 and TRBJ2-3; TRBD1 matches 7 bases. The germline V gene encodes CDR1 SGHNT and CDR2 YENEEA. The CDR3 contains 15 residues. J was trimmed by 6 bases and V by 1 base; bases with no gene match: 7. CDR3 coding DNA: TGTGCCAGCAGCTTAGTTGCAGGGGGTTGGGATACGCAGTATTTT. It encodes CASSLVAGGWDTQYF.

V and J are TRBV18 and TRBJ2-2; no clear D. The CDR3 loop spans 17 amino acids. V was trimmed by 1 base and J by 6 bases, leaving 18 bases between them. Germline CDR1 is KGHSH and CDR2 is LQKENI. This CDR3 reads CASSPRVSAASPGELFF. The CDR3 DNA reads as TGTGCCAGCTCACCACGGGTCTCCGCAGCGAGTCCCGGGGAGCTGTTTTTT. Full variable domain (outside the CDR3, taken from reference TRBV18 and TRBJ2-2): NAGVMQNPRHLVRRRGQEARLRCSPMKGHSHVYWYRQLPEEGLKFMVYLQKENIIDESGMPKERFSAEFPKEGPSILRIQQVVRGDSAAYFCASSPRVSAASPGELFFGEGSRLTVL.

The chain carries TRBV7-6 and TRBJ2-7, with 8 bases that match TRBD2. The trim removed 5 bases at V and 3 bases at J, leaving 9 bases unmatched. CDR3 size: 15 residues. In germline, CDR1 is SGHVS, CDR2 FNYEAQ. The CDR3, as DNA: TGTGCCAGCAGCCCTACCAGCGGGAGCGTCTACGAGCAGTACTTC. This sequence encodes CASSPTSGSVYEQYF.

CDR3 sequence reads: CASSFQLAGALSYNEQFF. CDR3 sequence (DNA): TGTGCCAGCAGCTTTCAACTAGCGGGGGCTCTCTCCTACAATGAGCAGTTCTTC. The chain carries TRBV5-5 and TRBJ2-1; 11 bases fit TRBD2. Losses at the gene ends were 2 bases for V and 0 bases for J; bases not matched to a gene: 7. The CDR3 sequence is 18 residues long. Germline loops: CDR1 SGHKS, CDR2 YYEKEE (reference sequence).

V and J are TRBV30 and TRBJ2-7; D possibly corresponds to TRBD2 (6 bases). V lost 2 bases to trimming and J lost 0 bases, with 14 bases between them. Germline assignment: CDR1 GTSNPN and CDR2 SVGIG (reference sequence). The CDR3 sequence is 15 residues long. The CDR3 loop is CAWSSLGDFSYEQYF. The CDR3 DNA is TGTGCCTGGAGTTCTTTAGGGGACTTCTCCTACGAGCAGTACTTC.

The rearrangement joins TRBV14 to TRBJ2-7, with no clear D. V gave up 0 bases and J gave up 2 bases, with 17 bases separating them. This CDR3 is 17 amino acids long. Germline lookup yields CDR1 SGHDN and CDR2 FVKESK. CDR3 nucleotides: TGTGCCAGCAGCCAAGATCAGAACTCCTCGACAACCTACGAGCAGTACTTC. Residues: CASSQDQNSSTTYEQYF.

V gene TRBV4-2 combines with J gene TRBJ2-7; 8 bases line up with TRBD1. V trimming: 4 bases; J trimming: 1 base; junction bases outside the gene matches: 6. Germline V CDR1 and CDR2: LGHNA, YNFKEQ. The CDR3 contains 15 residues. In DNA form, the CDR3 reads TGTGCCAGCAGCCGAGACGACAGGGGTTCCTACGAGCAGTACTTC. Translation: CASSRDDRGSYEQYF.

This rearrangement joins TRBV4-2 to TRBJ2-5; the D gene is possibly TRBD2 (6 bases). CDR1 and CDR2 from the germline V gene are LGHNA and YNFKEQ. The CDR3 sequence is 12 residues long. The V and J ends lost 2 bases and 5 bases respectively, with 6 bases between them. CDR3 nucleotides: TGTGCCAGCAGCCAACTAGCGGAGACCCAGTACTTC. As protein: CASSQLAETQYF.

The chain recombines TRBV9 with TRBJ1-3, with 8 bases fitting TRBD1. CDR1 is SGDLS and CDR2 is YYNGEE in the germline V gene. V trimming: 0 bases; J trimming: 0 bases; junction bases outside the gene matches: 2. The CDR3 spans 16 residues. CDR3 nucleotides: TGTGCCAGCAGCGTAGCCGGGACAGGCTCTGGAAACACCATATATTTT. It is translated as CASSVAGTGSGNTIYF.

The CDR3, as DNA: TGTGCCATAGGGGGAACGAGATCTAACTATGGCTACACCTTC. It translates to CAIGGTRSNYGYTF. The genes are TRBV5-4 and TRBJ1-2, with D perhaps TRBD1 (6 bases). The V gene lost 9 bases and the J gene lost 0 bases, with 15 bases spanning the gap. Per the germline V gene, CDR1 is SGHNT and CDR2 is YYREEE (reference sequence). This CDR3 comprises 14 residues.